This TCR beta chain stems from a study of blood T cell repertoires in COVID-19. Study-wide context: From the United States, Italy and Spain came samples of acute and convalescent COVID-19. T cells, B-cell-depleted T cells, or PBMCs provided the cDNA or gDNA that served as material.

Authors' processing steps: Amplifying reference gene primers gave estimates of nucleated cell counts. Clones were sequenced by immunoSEQ multiplex PCR, and TCRdb holds only the in-frame ones, with some missing. For V, J and clone size, that table is used; D and trimming come from the DNA. Seen here are about 280,000 clones, 70% to 90% observed once, and the top ten hold about an eighth. The CDR3 length is 13 residues. The germline gives CDR1 ENHRY, CDR2 SYGVKD. The J segment lost 5 bases and the V segment lost 8 bases, leaving 6 bases of the junction unmatched. Followed longitudinally, the Seattle patients had been enrolled during active infection.

The V gene is TRBV10-3, the J gene TRBJ2-3, with 8 bases matching TRBD1. The TCR was taken from a woman aged 70-85 years with COVID-19, enrolled during active disease. Material: peripheral blood. CDR3 region: CAIAPDREDTQYF. CDR3 DNA: TGTGCCATCGCCCCGGACAGGGAAGATACGCAGTATTTT.